The clone carrying this TCR beta chain was picked up many times. The antigen remains unidentified. Via MiXCR, TCRdb re-called the 5' RACE reads, giving one row per CDR3 protein. The sample lists approximately 550,000 distinct CDR3 sequences; roughly 13% were seen once. Trimming left V 1 base short and J 0 bases short, with 20 bases between. The germline gives CDR1 LGHNA, CDR2 YNFKEQ. CDR3 length: 19 residues. This sample is part of a study of CD8 T cells in ankylosing spondylitis. Study-level results: About 8 highly homologous variants made up a TCR beta motif, and this motif appeared characteristic of ankylosing spondylitis blood.

The sequencing input was blood, either unsorted or a sorted T cell fraction (not recorded which). The J gene is TRBJ2-3, the V gene TRBV4-2, with D perhaps assigned TRBD1 or TRBD2 (5 bases each). This receptor was taken from a male donor with ankylosing spondylitis. CDR3 protein: CASSQVSARGALSTDTQYF. CDR3 nucleotides: TGTGCCAGCAGCCAAGTCTCGGCTAGAGGGGCCCTTAGCACAGATACGCAGTATTTT.